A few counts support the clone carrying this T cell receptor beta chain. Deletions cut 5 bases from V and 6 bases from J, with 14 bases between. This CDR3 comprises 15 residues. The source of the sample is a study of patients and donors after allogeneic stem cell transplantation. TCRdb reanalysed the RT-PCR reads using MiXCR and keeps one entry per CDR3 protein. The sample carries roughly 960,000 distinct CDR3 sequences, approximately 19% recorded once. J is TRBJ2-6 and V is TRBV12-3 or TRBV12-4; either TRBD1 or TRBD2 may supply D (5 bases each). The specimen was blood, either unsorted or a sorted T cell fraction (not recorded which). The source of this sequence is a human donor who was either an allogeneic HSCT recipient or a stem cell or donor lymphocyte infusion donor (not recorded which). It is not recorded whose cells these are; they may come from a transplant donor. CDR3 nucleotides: TGTGCCAGCAGTAACCTCGGGGCCAAGGCCAACGTCCTGACTTTC. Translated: CASSNLGAKANVLTF.